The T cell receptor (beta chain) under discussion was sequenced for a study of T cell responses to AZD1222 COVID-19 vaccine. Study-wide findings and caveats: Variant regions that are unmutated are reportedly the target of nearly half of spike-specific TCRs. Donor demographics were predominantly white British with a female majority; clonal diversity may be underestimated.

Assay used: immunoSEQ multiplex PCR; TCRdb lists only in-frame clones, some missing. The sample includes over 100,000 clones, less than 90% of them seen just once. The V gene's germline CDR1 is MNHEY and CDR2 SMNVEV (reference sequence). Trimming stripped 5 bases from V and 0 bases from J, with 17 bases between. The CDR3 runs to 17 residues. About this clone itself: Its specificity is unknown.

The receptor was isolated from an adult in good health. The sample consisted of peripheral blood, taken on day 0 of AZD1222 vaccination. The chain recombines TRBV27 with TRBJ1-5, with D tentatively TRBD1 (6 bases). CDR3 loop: CASSTGGRGYSNQPQHF. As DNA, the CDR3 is TGTGCCAGCAGTACGGGGGGCAGGGGATATAGCAATCAGCCCCAGCATTTT.